These 28 T cell receptor beta chains came from one sample sequenced in a study of control samples from healthy donors and cancer patients (dated by TCRdb to 2020 to 2022). Library preparation used the immunoSEQ multiplex PCR assay. TCRdb limited this immuneACCESS table to in-frame rearrangements with V and J called. A share of clones is missing; checked studies link under half to unresolved V genes, and the rest is unexplained. For this sample the table gives 120,000 or so clones, of which 87% were detected only once. About 2.7% of the sample lies in the top ten. Specimen: blood. These receptors all come from a man in his 60s in good health.

V and J are TRBV25-1 and TRBJ1-1; no clear D. The V gene lost 4 bases and the J gene lost 1 base, with 7 bases spanning the gap. The CDR3 spans 13 residues. From germline, CDR1 is MGHDK and CDR2 SYGVNS. CDR3 residues: CASSASGNTEAFF. CDR3 sequence (DNA): TGTGCCAGCAGTGCCTCAGGGAACACTGAAGCTTTCTTT.

The chain links TRBV3-1 (or the pseudogene TRBV3-2) to TRBJ1-2; TRBD1 matches at 8 bases. The CDR3 has 16 amino acids. J gave up 4 bases and V 1 base, and 8 bases lay outside the gene matches. Looked up from germline, CDR1 is LGHDT and CDR2 is YNNKEL (reference sequence). The CDR3 loop is CASSQVLGTGVYGYTF. CDR3 nucleotide sequence: TGTGCCAGCAGCCAAGTCCTCGGGACAGGCGTCTATGGCTACACCTTC.

The J gene is TRBJ2-3, the V gene TRBV4-1; no clear D gene. This CDR3 is built from 17 residues. Germline V CDR1 and CDR2: MGHRA, YSYEKL. Deletions cut 0 bases from V and 2 bases from J, with 15 bases between. The CDR3 sequence: CASSQDSLAVNTDTQYF. Written as DNA, the CDR3 is TGCGCCAGCAGCCAAGATTCCCTGGCGGTAAACACAGATACGCAGTATTTT.

This rearrangement joins TRBV29-1 to TRBJ2-3; D tentatively fits TRBD1 or TRBD2 (5 bases each). Between the trimmed V and J ends, which lost 5 bases and 6 bases, there was a span of 12 bases. There are 12 residues in the CDR3. CDR1 and CDR2 from the germline V gene are SQVTM and ANQGSEA. CDR3 sequence reads: CSVRGAADTQYF. The CDR3 nucleotides read TGCAGCGTTAGAGGGGCGGCGGATACGCAGTATTTT.

This chain joins TRBV24-1 and TRBJ2-1; 10 bases agree with TRBD2. The CDR3 is made up of 16 amino acids. With 5 bases clipped from V and 0 bases from J, the junction kept 3 bases outside the gene matches. Germline V gene lookup returns CDR1 KGHDR and CDR2 SFDVKD. The CDR3 here is CATSGLAGGSYNEQFF. In DNA form, the CDR3 reads TGTGCCACCAGTGGCTTAGCGGGGGGCTCCTACAATGAGCAGTTCTTC.

J is TRBJ2-7 and V is TRBV5-1; maybe TRBD1 (5 bases). Germline V gene data show CDR1 as SGHRS and CDR2 as YFSETQ. Between the trimmed V and J ends, which lost 0 bases and 7 bases, there was a span of 8 bases. The CDR3 length is 12 residues. The chain's CDR3 is CASSLAGSEQYF. The DNA for the CDR3 is TGCGCCAGCAGCTTGGCAGGGTCGGAGCAGTACTTC. The whole variable domain, remainder taken from reference TRBV5-1 and TRBJ2-7, is KAGVTQTPRYLIKTRGQQVTLSCSPISGHRSVSWYQQTPGQGLQFLFEYFSETQRNKGNFPGRFSGRQFSNSRSEMNVSTLELGDSALYLCASSLAGSEQYFGPGTRLTVT.

This chain connects TRBV6-5 to TRBJ1-6; D remains ambiguous. The V end was cut by 8 bases, the J end by 7 bases, with 12 bases between. CDR3 length: 13 amino acids. Per germline, CDR1 MNHEY and CDR2 SVGAGI. The CDR3 reads CASSYLGNSPLHF. CDR3 bases: TGTGCCAGCTCTTACCTGGGGAATTCACCCCTCCACTTT.

This sequence joins TRBV7-9 and TRBJ2-1; 9 nucleotides match TRBD2. There are 16 residues in the CDR3. Germline V lookup: CDR1 SEHNR, CDR2 FQNEAQ (reference sequence). Trimming cost V 1 base and J 8 bases; bases outside gene matches: 9. CDR3 sequence: CASSLGGGGAYYEQFF. The DNA for the CDR3 is TGTGCCAGCAGCTTAGGAGGCGGGGGGGCTTACTATGAGCAGTTCTTC. Based on the CDR3 plus reference TRBV7-9 and TRBJ2-1, the full variable domain is DTGVSQNPRHKITKRGQNVTFRCDPISEHNRLYWYRQTLGQGPEFLTYFQNEAQLEKSRLLSDRFSAERPKGSFSTLEIQRTEQGDSAMYLCASSLGGGGAYYEQFFGPGTRLTVL.

The sample holds a few counts of this clone. This chain uses TRBV6-5 with TRBJ2-2, with TRBD1 as a possible D gene (6 bases). Germline CDR1 and CDR2: MNHEY and SVGAGI. Trimming pared 4 bases from V and 4 bases from J, leaving 13 bases between. CDR3 length: 15 residues. CDR3 protein: CASSSAGVSTGELFF. In DNA, the CDR3 is TGTGCCAGCAGTTCGGCAGGGGTTAGCACCGGGGAGCTGTTTTTT.

The CDR3 protein is CASSTGFMNTEAFF. CDR3 DNA sequence: TGTGCCAGCAGCACAGGGTTCATGAACACTGAAGCTTTCTTT. The V gene is TRBV7-2, the J gene TRBJ1-1; D is perhaps TRBD1 (6 bases). CDR1 is SGHTA and CDR2 is FQGNSA in the germline V gene. The V and J ends lost 5 bases and 0 bases respectively, with 10 bases between them. This CDR3 has 14 residues.

The V gene is TRBV6-4, the J gene TRBJ1-2; tentative D call: TRBD1 (5 bases). This CDR3 has 15 residues. CDR1 and CDR2 (germline): MRHNA, SNTAGT. Trimming removed 6 bases at V and 5 bases at J, with 19 bases between. CDR3 in DNA: TGTGCCAGCAGGGGTCACGGCCTGGGGGTTTATGGCTACACCTTC. Translated, it gives CASRGHGLGVYGYTF.

The gene calls are TRBV28 and TRBJ1-3, with a tentative D call TRBD1 (6 bases). The CDR3 has 14 residues. The germline CDR1 and CDR2 sequences are MDHEN and SYDVKM. Between the trimmed V and J ends, which lost 5 bases and 8 bases, there was a span of 16 bases. CDR3 sequence (DNA): TGTGCCAGCAGTGCCGCAGGGGTACGGGACACCATATATTTT. Its protein product is CASSAAGVRDTIYF.

The V gene is TRBV28, the J gene TRBJ1-4, with unresolved D. Deletions cut 1 base from V and 7 bases from J, with 10 bases between. This CDR3 region has 14 residues. Germline values: CDR1 MDHEN, CDR2 SYDVKM. CDR3 sequence: CASSLSGYGEKLFF. The DNA of the CDR3 is TGTGCCAGCAGTTTATCGGGGTACGGTGAAAAACTGTTTTTT.

The J gene is TRBJ2-1, the V gene TRBV10-3; 9 positions match TRBD2. CDR3 length equals 16 residues. Per the germline V gene, CDR1 is ENHRY and CDR2 is SYGVKD. J gave up 4 bases and V 4 bases, and 8 bases lay outside the gene matches. This CDR3 reads CAISGGAGGLYNEQFF. Here the CDR3 DNA reads TGTGCCATCAGTGGGGGAGCGGGGGGCCTATACAATGAGCAGTTCTTC.

The J gene is TRBJ1-4, the V gene TRBV19; 10 nucleotides match TRBD1. This CDR3 contains 14 residues. Germline CDR1 is LNHDA and CDR2 is SQIVND (reference sequence). V shed 4 bases, J shed 8 bases, and the junction held 4 bases outside the gene matches. CDR3 amino acids: CASSRTGGDEKLFF. In DNA, the CDR3 is TGTGCCAGTAGTAGGACAGGGGGGGACGAAAAACTGTTTTTT.

This chain's CDR3 is CASSAGQGIQPQHF. For the CDR3, the DNA is TGCGCCAGCAGTGCGGGACAGGGTATTCAGCCCCAGCATTTT. V and J are TRBV10-2 and TRBJ1-5, with TRBD1 matching 9 bases. Germline CDR1 is WSHSY and CDR2 is SAAADI. The CDR3 consists of 14 residues. V gave up 4 bases and J gave up 6 bases; unmatched junction bases: 4.

Here the CDR3 reads CASSSRLGPQHF. CDR3 nucleotides: TGTGCCAGCAGTTCCCGGTTAGGGCCCCAGCATTTT. The chain couples TRBV28 to TRBJ1-5; D ambiguous. Germline-derived CDR1 and CDR2 are MDHEN and SYDVKM. CDR3 length equals 12 residues. Trimming removed 4 bases from V and 9 bases from J, with 10 bases in between.

The chain joins TRBV19 to TRBJ2-6; 8 nucleotides line up with TRBD1. The CDR3 runs 15 residues. Germline CDR1 is LNHDA and CDR2 is SQIVND (reference sequence). Germline trimming cut 9 bases from V and 0 bases from J; bases unmatched to any gene: 4. The CDR3 spells CARRQGNSGANVLTF. CDR3 sequence (DNA): TGTGCCAGGAGACAGGGGAACTCTGGGGCCAACGTCCTGACTTTC.

The gene calls are TRBV10-1 and TRBJ2-3; TRBD2 is a possible D gene (5 bases). This CDR3 comprises 15 residues. The germline gives CDR1 WNHNN, CDR2 SYGVQD (reference sequence). Trimming took off 4 bases at V and 0 bases at J, with 11 bases between the two ends. CDR3 nucleotides: TGCGCCAGCAGTGCTCGAGGGTTTAGCACAGATACGCAGTATTTT. Protein: CASSARGFSTDTQYF.

CDR3 sequence: CASSQDGKMANTEAFF. CDR3 nucleotides: TGTGCCAGCAGCCAAGACGGGAAAATGGCGAACACTGAAGCTTTCTTT. The chain combines TRBV3-1 (or the pseudogene TRBV3-2) with TRBJ1-1; no definite D call. V was pared by 0 bases and J by 1 base, with 12 bases between. The CDR3 has 16 amino acids. Germline assignment: CDR1 LGHDT and CDR2 YNNKEL (reference sequence).

This chain connects TRBV9 to TRBJ2-3; 12 nucleotides agree with TRBD2. The ends lost 0 bases at V and 4 bases at J; junction bases unmatched: 15. The CDR3 sequence is 20 residues long. Germline V lookup: CDR1 SGDLS, CDR2 YYNGEE. The CDR3, as DNA: TGTGCCAGCAGCGTAGATGTCCTAGCGGGGGGGCCATTTCGCCCAGATACGCAGTATTTT. Translation gives CASSVDVLAGGPFRPDTQYF.

Concerning this clone: Other DNA sequences in this sample translate to the same CDR3. For the CDR3, the DNA is TGTGCCAGCAGCTTCTCAGGGGCAGGAAACACCATATATTTT. Translation gives CASSFSGAGNTIYF. This sequence joins TRBV7-2 and TRBJ1-3, with D perhaps matching TRBD1 (6 bases). This CDR3 has 14 residues. The germline V gene has CDR1 SGHTA and CDR2 FQGNSA. Trimming removed 3 bases from V and 4 bases from J, with 10 bases in between.

J is TRBJ2-5 and V is TRBV5-1; D is perhaps TRBD1 or TRBD2 (5 bases each). The CDR3 spans 17 residues. Trimming took 0 bases from V and 2 from J, leaving 17 bases between them. Looked up from germline, CDR1 is SGHRS and CDR2 is YFSETQ. In DNA, the CDR3 is TGCGCCAGCAGCTTGGGAGGGACGGGATTGCAGCAAGAGACCCAGTACTTC. Protein sequence: CASSLGGTGLQQETQYF.

The chain couples TRBV7-8 to TRBJ1-5; no firm D call. The CDR3 runs 15 residues. The V end lost 1 base, the J end lost 3 bases, and 10 bases lay between the germline ends. Germline V CDR1 and CDR2: SGHVS, FQNEAQ. The CDR3 bases are TGTGCCAGCAGCTTAGTATTCGCCGCCAATCAGCCCCAGCATTTT. Translated: CASSLVFAANQPQHF.

The gene calls are TRBV3-1 (or the pseudogene TRBV3-2) and TRBJ1-3; no firm D call. The CDR3 runs 15 residues. Germline V gene sequence: CDR1 LGHDT, CDR2 YNNKEL (reference sequence). V lost 1 base to trimming and J lost 4 bases, with 11 bases between them. CDR3: CASSQVGTAGNTIYF. In DNA, the CDR3 is TGTGCCAGCAGCCAAGTGGGTACGGCCGGAAACACCATATATTTT.

The chain is built from TRBV18 and TRBJ1-1; no reliable D call. CDR1 is KGHSH and CDR2 is LQKENI in the germline V gene. With 1 base removed from V and 6 bases from J, the gap between germline ends came to 15 bases. The CDR3 length is 15 residues. The CDR3 protein is CASSPQSVGGSEAFF. DNA of the CDR3: TGTGCCAGCTCACCACAAAGTGTCGGAGGGTCTGAAGCTTTCTTT.

The chain recombines TRBV7-9 with TRBJ1-1; D remains unclear. The CDR3 totals 13 residues. From germline, CDR1 is SEHNR and CDR2 FQNEAQ (reference sequence). V lost 5 bases, J lost 6 bases, and 13 bases lay in between. The CDR3: CASSLPHAAEAFF. The CDR3 DNA is TGTGCCAGCAGCCTGCCCCATGCCGCTGAAGCTTTCTTT.

This clone has only one observation. This sequence joins TRBV19 and TRBJ2-7, with TRBD1 matching over 11 bases. Germline CDR1 and CDR2: LNHDA and SQIVND (reference sequence). The CDR3 is made up of 14 amino acids. Trimming cost V 6 bases and J 4 bases; bases outside gene matches: 5. The CDR3 DNA reads TGTGCCAGTAGACCGGACAGGGGGCAATACGAGCAGTACTTC. Translated, it gives CASRPDRGQYEQYF.